Listed below are T cell receptor beta chains from one sample, sequenced in a study of T cell repertoires in cytomegalovirus infection. TCRdb re-derived calls from the reads in MiXCR, one entry per CDR3 protein. The sample holds about 340,000 distinct CDR3 sequences; around 29% are singletons and the top ten take around 18%. What these receptors recognize is not known. The starting material was cultured PBMCs, obtained from culture after CMV antigen stimulation. The receptor source for this set is a human donor in good health (CMV status not recorded). Some clones in this sample may be carry-over from other donors' samples. Both conserved end residues are part of each CDR3. A D gene is named only where the DNA matches it firmly. Some rows mark clone size as missing; the rest say once, few, many or name a class of expanded clone.

d_call	v_call	clone_size	j_call	cdr3_nt	cdr3_aa
TRBD1	TRBV9	-	TRBJ1-1	TGTGCCAGCAGCGGAAGGACAGGCCGGAACACTGAAGCTTTCTTT	CASSGRTGRNTEAFF
-	TRBV18	few	TRBJ1-5	TGTGCCAGCTCACAGGGCCCCCGGAATAGCAATCAGCCCCAGCATTTT	CASSQGPRNSNQPQHF
TRBD1	TRBV3-1	-	TRBJ2-7	TGTGCCAGCAGCCCGGACAGGACAGCCTACGAGCAGTACTTC	CASSPDRTAYEQYF
-	TRBV5-1	-	TRBJ2-5	TGCGCCAGCAGCAAGGGGGGTCCTCAGGAGACCCAGTACTTC	CASSKGGPQETQYF
-	TRBV7-2	few	TRBJ2-1	TGTGCCAGCAGCTCCGGGAGAGGGCCGATGCGCAATGAGCAGTTCTTC	CASSSGRGPMRNEQFF
TRBD2	TRBV13	-	TRBJ2-7	TGTGCCAGCAGCTTTTTTGCGGGAGCGAACTACGAGCAGTACTTC	CASSFFAGANYEQYF
TRBD2	TRBV15	-	TRBJ2-5	TGTGCCACCAGCAGGGATAGCGGGAGGGCCATTAAGACCCAGTACTTC	CATSRDSGRAIKTQYF
-	TRBV2	few	TRBJ1-2	TGTGCCAGCAGTCCGGGGGCTTTGGCCTATGGCTACACCTTC	CASSPGALAYGYTF
-	TRBV11-2	few	TRBJ1-2	TGTGCCAGCAGCCCGTCGGTTAACTATGGCTACACCTTC	CASSPSVNYGYTF
-	TRBV6-6	-	TRBJ2-5	TGTGCCAGCAGGGGGGGCCGCTCGGGGACCCAGTACTTC	CASRGGRSGTQYF
-	TRBV27	-	TRBJ2-7	TGTGCCAGCAGTTTTGGCCGCGCCTACGAGCAGTACTTC	CASSFGRAYEQYF
-	TRBV12-3/TRBV12-4	few	TRBJ1-1	TGTGCCAGCAGTTTATATTCAGGGGCGAACACTGAAGCTTTCTTT	CASSLYSGANTEAFF
TRBD1	TRBV6-5	many	TRBJ2-1	TGTGCCAGCAGTTCCCCGGACAGGGATGTAAATGAGCAGTTCTTC	CASSSPDRDVNEQFF
TRBD2	TRBV20-1	few	TRBJ2-7	TGCAGTGCAACGATCCCCGGGAGGAGCTCCTACGAGCAGTACTTC	CSATIPGRSSYEQYF
-	TRBV12-3/TRBV12-4	-	TRBJ2-3	TGTGCCAGCAGTTTCCCACACGCTAGCACAGATACGCAGTATTTT	CASSFPHASTDTQYF
TRBD1	TRBV6-1	-	TRBJ2-1	TGTGCTACAGGGGACTCCTACAATGAGCAGTTCTTC	CATGDSYNEQFF
-	TRBV28	once	TRBJ1-1	TGTGCCAGCAGTCTTAGGACAGTCCAAGCTTTCTTT	CASSLRTVQAFF
TRBD2	TRBV11-1	few	TRBJ2-1	TGTGCCAGCAGCTTAGCGCCCTGGACGACTAGCGGACACAATGAGCAGTTCTTC	CASSLAPWTTSGHNEQFF
-	TRBV24-1	-	TRBJ2-5	TGTGCCACCAGTGATACTGCGTTGGAGACCCAGTACTTC	CATSDTALETQYF
TRBD2	TRBV12-3/TRBV12-4	-	TRBJ2-5	TGTGCCAGCAGTCCTTACCGAGCGGGGAGAGAGACCCAGTACTTC	CASSPYRAGRETQYF
-	TRBV12-3/TRBV12-4	few	TRBJ1-1	TGTGCCAGCAACCCATCAACAGGCCCTATGAACACTGAAGCTTTCTTT	CASNPSTGPMNTEAFF
-	TRBV11-2	few	TRBJ2-3	TGTGCCAGCAGCTTAGATTATGCGGGACGAAGCACAGATACGCAGTATTTT	CASSLDYAGRSTDTQYF
-	TRBV28	-	TRBJ2-1	TGTGCCAGCAGTCCCTTGAGCGGAGTTGACAATGAGCAGTTCTTC	CASSPLSGVDNEQFF